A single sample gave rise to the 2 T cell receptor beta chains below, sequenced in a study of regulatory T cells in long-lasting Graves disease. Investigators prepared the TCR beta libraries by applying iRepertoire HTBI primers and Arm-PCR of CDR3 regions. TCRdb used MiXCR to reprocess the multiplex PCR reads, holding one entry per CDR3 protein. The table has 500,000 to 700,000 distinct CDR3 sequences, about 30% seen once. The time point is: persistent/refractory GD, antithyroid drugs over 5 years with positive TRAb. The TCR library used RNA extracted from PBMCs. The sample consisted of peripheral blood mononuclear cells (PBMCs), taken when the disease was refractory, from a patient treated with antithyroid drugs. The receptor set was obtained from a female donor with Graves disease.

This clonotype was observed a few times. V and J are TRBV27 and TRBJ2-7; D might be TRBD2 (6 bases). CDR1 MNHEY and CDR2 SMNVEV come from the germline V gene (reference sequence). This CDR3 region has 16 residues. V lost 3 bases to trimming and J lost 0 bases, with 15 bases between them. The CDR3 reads CASSLVWAGRSYEQYF. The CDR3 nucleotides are TGTGCCAGCAGTTTGGTTTGGGCGGGACGCTCCTACGAGCAGTACTTC.

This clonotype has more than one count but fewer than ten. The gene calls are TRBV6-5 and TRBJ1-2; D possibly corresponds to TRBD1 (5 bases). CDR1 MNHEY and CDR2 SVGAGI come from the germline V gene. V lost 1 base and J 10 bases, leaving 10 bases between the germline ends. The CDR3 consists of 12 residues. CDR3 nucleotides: TGTGCCAGCAGTTACTGGGGAGGGGACTACACCTTC. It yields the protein CASSYWGGDYTF.